These T cell receptor beta chains were read from a single sample in a study of T cell repertoires in cytomegalovirus infection. TCRdb re-called the reads through MiXCR, storing one row per CDR3 protein. The sample yields approximately 500,000 distinct CDR3 sequences, around 11% seen once. Material: PBMCs. The receptors come from a human donor in good health (CMV status not recorded). Some clones in this sample may be carry-over from other donors' samples. Both conserved end residues are part of each CDR3. D genes are given only for firm matches. Size values are once, few and many counts, or a class for expanded clones, and some rows have none.

size: -; D: -; J: TRBJ1-1; V: TRBV6-5; DNA: TGTGCCAGCACAACGAGGGGGACAATTCAATGGGGCACTGAAGCTTTCTTT; CDR3: CASTTRGTIQWGTEAFF
size: many; D: -; J: TRBJ2-3; V: TRBV7-2; DNA: TGTGCCAGCAGCCTGGGGGTAGCGGCCCGGGATACGCAGTATTTT; CDR3: CASSLGVAARDTQYF
size: many; D: -; J: TRBJ2-1; V: TRBV6-1; DNA: TGTGCCAGCAGGTTTCAGGGATACGATGAGCAGTTCTTC; CDR3: CASRFQGYDEQFF
size: many; D: -; J: TRBJ2-5; V: TRBV5-4; DNA: TGTGCCAGCAGCGCCACTGAGACCCAGTACTTC; CDR3: CASSATETQYF
size: many; D: -; J: TRBJ2-5; V: TRBV3-1; DNA: TGTGCCAGCAGCCCACCGAGGTTAGCGGATTATCAAGAGACCCAGTACTTC; CDR3: CASSPPRLADYQETQYF
size: -; D: TRBD2; J: TRBJ2-5; V: TRBV20-1; DNA: TGCAGTGCTAGCGCTGCCGTTAGCGGGGGCGAAGAGACCCAGTACTTC; CDR3: CSASAAVSGGEETQYF
size: many; D: TRBD2; J: TRBJ2-1; V: TRBV2; DNA: TGTGCCAGCAGCGGGAGGCGGAATTCATACAATGAGCAGTTCTTC; CDR3: CASSGRRNSYNEQFF
size: many; D: -; J: TRBJ2-5; V: TRBV7-3; DNA: TGTGCCAGCAGCTTAAAGGCCAGGGCGACCCAGTACTTC; CDR3: CASSLKARATQYF
size: many; D: -; J: TRBJ2-1; V: TRBV7-3; DNA: TGTGCCAGCAGCTTAAAGGCTAGCTTTGTCAATGAGCAGTTCTTC; CDR3: CASSLKASFVNEQFF
size: many; D: -; J: TRBJ2-2; V: TRBV7-6; DNA: TGTGCCAGCAGCCCGATGACATTGGGGTCCGCGAACACCGGGGAGCTGTTTTTT; CDR3: CASSPMTLGSANTGELFF
size: many; D: -; J: TRBJ1-3; V: TRBV20-1; DNA: TGCAGTGCTATTCAGTCCGCCGTATCCTCTGGAAACACCATATATTTT; CDR3: CSAIQSAVSSGNTIYF
size: -; D: -; J: TRBJ2-5; V: TRBV7-9; DNA: TGTGCCGGGGGGAAAGAGACCCAGTACTTC; CDR3: CAGGKETQYF
size: few; D: -; J: TRBJ2-3; V: TRBV20-1; DNA: TGCAGTGCTAGAACTCTCGGGGGACTAGATACGCAGTATTTT; CDR3: CSARTLGGLDTQYF
size: -; D: -; J: TRBJ2-3; V: TRBV18; DNA: TGTGCCAGCTCAATTGGGGGAACAGATACGCAGTATTTT; CDR3: CASSIGGTDTQYF
size: many; D: TRBD2; J: TRBJ2-1; V: TRBV12-3/TRBV12-4; DNA: TGTGCCAGCAGTCCGGGACTAGCGGGAGAGAAGTTCTTC; CDR3: CASSPGLAGEKFF
size: many; D: -; J: TRBJ2-5; V: TRBV7-2; DNA: TGTGCCAGCAGCCTAGGGGGTTCGAAAGAGACCCAGTACTTC; CDR3: CASSLGGSKETQYF
size: few; D: -; J: TRBJ1-5; V: TRBV29-1; DNA: TGCAGCGTTGCGGTAGCGAGCAATCAGCCCCAGCATTTT; CDR3: CSVAVASNQPQHF
size: many; D: -; J: TRBJ1-5; V: TRBV7-9; DNA: TGTGCCAGCAGCTTAGATATGGGTAGTCAGCCCCAGCATTTT; CDR3: CASSLDMGSQPQHF
size: many; D: -; J: TRBJ1-2; V: TRBV19; DNA: TGTGCCAGTAGTACCACGGGACGAGCGACCTATGGCTACACCTTC; CDR3: CASSTTGRATYGYTF
size: many; D: -; J: TRBJ2-5; V: TRBV7-3; DNA: TGTGCCAGCAGCTTTTTAATCGGGGAGACCCAGTACTTC; CDR3: CASSFLIGETQYF
size: many; D: -; J: TRBJ1-5; V: TRBV5-6; DNA: TGTGCCAGCAGCCACACGGGGGCCAATCAGCCCCAGCATTTT; CDR3: CASSHTGANQPQHF
size: few; D: -; J: TRBJ2-1; V: TRBV5-6; DNA: TGTGCCAGCAGCTTTCGTCTAGCGCCTCTTGAGAATGAGCAGTTCTTC; CDR3: CASSFRLAPLENEQFF
size: -; D: -; J: TRBJ1-6; V: TRBV27; DNA: TGTGCCAGCACCCTGGGGAACTATAATTCACCCCTCCACTTT; CDR3: CASTLGNYNSPLHF
size: many; D: -; J: TRBJ2-1; V: TRBV6-5; DNA: TGTGCCAGCAGTTACAGGGTCCGACAAGAGCAGTTCTTC; CDR3: CASSYRVRQEQFF